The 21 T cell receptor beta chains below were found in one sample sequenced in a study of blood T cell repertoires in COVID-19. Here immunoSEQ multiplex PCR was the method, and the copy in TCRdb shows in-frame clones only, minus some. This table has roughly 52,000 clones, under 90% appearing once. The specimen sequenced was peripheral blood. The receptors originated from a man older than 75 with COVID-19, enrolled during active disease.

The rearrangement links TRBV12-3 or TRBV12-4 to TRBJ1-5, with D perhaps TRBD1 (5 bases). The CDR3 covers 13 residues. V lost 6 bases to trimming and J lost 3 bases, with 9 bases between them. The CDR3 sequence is CASSPGLNQPQHF. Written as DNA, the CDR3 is TGTGCCAGCAGCCCAGGGCTCAATCAGCCCCAGCATTTT.

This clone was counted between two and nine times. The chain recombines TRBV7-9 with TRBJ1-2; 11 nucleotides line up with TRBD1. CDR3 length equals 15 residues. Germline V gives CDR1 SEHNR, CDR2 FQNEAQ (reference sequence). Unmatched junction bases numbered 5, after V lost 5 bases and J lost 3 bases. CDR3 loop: CASSRGQGEYYGYTF. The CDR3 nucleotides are TGTGCCAGCAGCCGGGGACAGGGGGAGTACTATGGCTACACCTTC. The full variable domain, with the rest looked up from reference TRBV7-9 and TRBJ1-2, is DTGVSQNPRHKITKRGQNVTFRCDPISEHNRLYWYRQTLGQGPEFLTYFQNEAQLEKSRLLSDRFSAERPKGSFSTLEIQRTEQGDSAMYLCASSRGQGEYYGYTFGSGTRLTVV.

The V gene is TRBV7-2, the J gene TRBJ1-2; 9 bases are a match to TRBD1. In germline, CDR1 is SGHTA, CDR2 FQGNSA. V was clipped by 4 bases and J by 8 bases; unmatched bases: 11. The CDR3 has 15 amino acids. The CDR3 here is CASSSLTGGFRGYTF. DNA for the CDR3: TGTGCCAGCAGCTCTTTGACAGGGGGATTCCGCGGCTACACCTTC.

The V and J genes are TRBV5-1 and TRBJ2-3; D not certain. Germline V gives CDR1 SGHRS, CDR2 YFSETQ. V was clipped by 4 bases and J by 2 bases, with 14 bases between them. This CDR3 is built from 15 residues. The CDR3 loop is CASSPISANTDTQYF. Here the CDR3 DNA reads TGCGCCAGCAGCCCTATCAGCGCCAACACAGATACGCAGTATTTT.

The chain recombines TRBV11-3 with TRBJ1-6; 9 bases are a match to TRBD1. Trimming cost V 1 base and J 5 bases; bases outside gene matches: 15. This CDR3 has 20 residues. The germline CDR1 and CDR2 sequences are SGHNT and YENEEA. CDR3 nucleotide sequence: TGTGCCAGCAGCTTAGGACGGGGGACAGGGCCCGGTTTAGATAATTCACCCCTCCACTTT. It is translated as CASSLGRGTGPGLDNSPLHF.

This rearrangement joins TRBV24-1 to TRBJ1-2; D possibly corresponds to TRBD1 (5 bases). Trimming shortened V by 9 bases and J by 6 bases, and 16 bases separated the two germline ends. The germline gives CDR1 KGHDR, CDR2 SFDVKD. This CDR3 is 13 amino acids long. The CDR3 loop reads CATSSQGLDGYTF. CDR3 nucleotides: TGTGCCACCTCATCGCAGGGCCTGGATGGCTACACCTTC.

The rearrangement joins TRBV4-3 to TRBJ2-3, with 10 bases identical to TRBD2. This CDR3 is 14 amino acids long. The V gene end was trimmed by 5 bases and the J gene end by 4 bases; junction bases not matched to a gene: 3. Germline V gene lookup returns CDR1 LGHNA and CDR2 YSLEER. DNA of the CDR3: TGCGCCAGCAGCGGGCTAGCGGGAGCAGATACGCAGTATTTT. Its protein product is CASSGLAGADTQYF.

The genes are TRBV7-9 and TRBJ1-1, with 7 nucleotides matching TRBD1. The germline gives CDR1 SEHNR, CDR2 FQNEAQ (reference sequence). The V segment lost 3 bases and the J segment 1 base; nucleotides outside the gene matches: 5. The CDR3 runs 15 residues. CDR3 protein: CASSFYTGENTEAFF. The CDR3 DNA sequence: TGTGCCAGCAGCTTTTATACAGGGGAGAACACTGAAGCTTTCTTT.

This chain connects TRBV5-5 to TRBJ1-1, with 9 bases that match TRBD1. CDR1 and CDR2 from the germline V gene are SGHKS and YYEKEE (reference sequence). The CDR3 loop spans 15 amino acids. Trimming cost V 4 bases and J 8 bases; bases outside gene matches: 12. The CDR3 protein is CASSVAYLTGGEAFF. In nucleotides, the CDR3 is TGTGCCAGCAGCGTGGCCTACCTGACAGGGGGGGAAGCTTTCTTT.

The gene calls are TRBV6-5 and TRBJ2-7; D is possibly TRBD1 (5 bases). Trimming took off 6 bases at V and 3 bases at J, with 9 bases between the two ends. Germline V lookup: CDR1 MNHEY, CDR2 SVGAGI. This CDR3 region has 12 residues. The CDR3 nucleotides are TGTGCCAGCAGAGACAGTCTCTACGAGCAGTACTTC. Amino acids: CASRDSLYEQYF.

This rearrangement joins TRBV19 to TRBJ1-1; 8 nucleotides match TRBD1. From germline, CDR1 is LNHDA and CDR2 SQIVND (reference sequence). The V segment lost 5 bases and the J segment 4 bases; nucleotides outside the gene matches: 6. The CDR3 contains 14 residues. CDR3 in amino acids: CASSRSDRGTEAFF. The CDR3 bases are TGTGCCAGTAGTCGATCTGACAGGGGCACTGAAGCTTTCTTT.

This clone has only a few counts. The CDR3 is CASSLVSNYGYTF. The CDR3 bases are TGTGCCAGCAGTTTAGTTTCTAACTATGGCTACACCTTC. V and J are TRBV6-2 or TRBV6-3 and TRBJ1-2; D remains ambiguous. Germline-derived CDR1 and CDR2 are MNHEY and SVGEGT. V lost 4 bases and J 0 bases, leaving 6 bases between the germline ends. This CDR3 is built from 13 residues.

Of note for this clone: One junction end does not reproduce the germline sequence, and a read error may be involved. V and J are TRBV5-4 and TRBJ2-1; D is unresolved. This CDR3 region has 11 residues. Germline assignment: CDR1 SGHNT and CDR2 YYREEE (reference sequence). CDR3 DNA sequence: TGTGCCAGCAGCTCCGACAATGAGCAGTTCTTC. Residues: CASSSDNEQFF.

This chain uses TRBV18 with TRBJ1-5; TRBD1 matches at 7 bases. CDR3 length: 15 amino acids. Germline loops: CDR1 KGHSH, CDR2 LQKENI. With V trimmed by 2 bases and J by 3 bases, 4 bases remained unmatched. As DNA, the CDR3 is TGTGCCAGCTCACCAGGGACAGCACTCAATCAGCCCCAGCATTTT. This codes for CASSPGTALNQPQHF.

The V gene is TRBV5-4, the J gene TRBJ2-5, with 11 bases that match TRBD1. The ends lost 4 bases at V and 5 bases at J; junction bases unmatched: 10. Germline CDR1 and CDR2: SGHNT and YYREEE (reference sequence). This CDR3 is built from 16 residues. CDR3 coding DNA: TGTGCCAGCAGCCGCTCTTCGGACAGGGGGCTTGAGACCCAGTACTTC. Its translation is CASSRSSDRGLETQYF.

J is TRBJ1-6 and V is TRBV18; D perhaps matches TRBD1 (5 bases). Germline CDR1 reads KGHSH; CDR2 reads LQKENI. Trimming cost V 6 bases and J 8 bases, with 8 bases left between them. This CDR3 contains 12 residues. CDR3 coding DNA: TGTGCCAGCTCTCAAGGGGATTCACCCCTCCACTTT. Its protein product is CASSQGDSPLHF.

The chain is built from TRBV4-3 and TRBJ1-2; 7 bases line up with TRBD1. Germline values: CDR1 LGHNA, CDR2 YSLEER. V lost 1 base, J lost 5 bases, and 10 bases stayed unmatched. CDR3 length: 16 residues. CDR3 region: CASSQVSMGQSYGYTF. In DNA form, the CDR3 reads TGCGCCAGCAGCCAAGTATCAATGGGACAGTCGTATGGCTACACCTTC.

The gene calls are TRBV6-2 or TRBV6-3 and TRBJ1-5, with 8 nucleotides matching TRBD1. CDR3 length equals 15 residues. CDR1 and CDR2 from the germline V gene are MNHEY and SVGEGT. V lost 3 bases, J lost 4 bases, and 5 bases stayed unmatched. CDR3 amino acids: CASSYDRGPNQPQHF. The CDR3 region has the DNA TGTGCCAGCAGTTATGACAGGGGTCCGAATCAGCCCCAGCATTTT.

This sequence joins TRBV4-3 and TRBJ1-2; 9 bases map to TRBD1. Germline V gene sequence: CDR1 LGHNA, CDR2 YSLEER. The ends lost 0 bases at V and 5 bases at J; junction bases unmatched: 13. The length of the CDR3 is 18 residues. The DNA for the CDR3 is TGCGCCAGCAGCCAAGATCCGTTGGGACAGGGTCAAGGATATGGCTACACCTTC. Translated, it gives CASSQDPLGQGQGYGYTF.

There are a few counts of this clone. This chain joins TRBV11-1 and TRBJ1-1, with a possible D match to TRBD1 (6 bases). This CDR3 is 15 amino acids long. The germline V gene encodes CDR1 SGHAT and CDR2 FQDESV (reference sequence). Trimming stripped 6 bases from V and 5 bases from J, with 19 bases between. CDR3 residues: CASSFARQVPTEAFF. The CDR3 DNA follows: TGTGCCAGCAGTTTTGCCCGACAGGTCCCTACTGAAGCTTTCTTT.

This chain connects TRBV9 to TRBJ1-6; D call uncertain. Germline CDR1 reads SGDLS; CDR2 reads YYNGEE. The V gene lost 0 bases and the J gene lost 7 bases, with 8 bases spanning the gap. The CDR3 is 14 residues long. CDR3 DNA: TGTGCCAGCAGCGTAGACAGCTTGAATTCACCCCTCCACTTT. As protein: CASSVDSLNSPLHF. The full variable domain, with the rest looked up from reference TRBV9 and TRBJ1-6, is DSGVTQTPKHLITATGQRVTLRCSPRSGDLSVYWYQQSLDQGLQFLIQYYNGEERAKGNILERFSAQQFPDLHSELNLSSLELGDSALYFCASSVDSLNSPLHFGNGTRLTVT.